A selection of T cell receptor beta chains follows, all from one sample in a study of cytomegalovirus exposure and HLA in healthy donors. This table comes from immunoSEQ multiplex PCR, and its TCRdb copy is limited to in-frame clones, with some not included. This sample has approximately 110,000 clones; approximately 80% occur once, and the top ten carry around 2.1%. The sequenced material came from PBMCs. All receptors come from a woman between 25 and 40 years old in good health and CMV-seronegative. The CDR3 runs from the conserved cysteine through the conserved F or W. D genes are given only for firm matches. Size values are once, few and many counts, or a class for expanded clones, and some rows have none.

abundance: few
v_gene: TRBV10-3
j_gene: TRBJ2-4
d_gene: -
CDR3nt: TGTGCCATCAGTGAGTCAGGAGCACTAGCCAAAAACATTCAGTACTTC
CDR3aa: CAISESGALAKNIQYF

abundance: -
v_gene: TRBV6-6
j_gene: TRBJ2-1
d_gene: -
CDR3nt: TGTGCCAGCAGATTTGTGGGCAGCACCCCCTACAATGAGCAGTTCTTC
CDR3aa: CASRFVGSTPYNEQFF

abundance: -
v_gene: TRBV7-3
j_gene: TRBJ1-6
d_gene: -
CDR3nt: TGTGCCAGCAGGAGAGGCAGGGTTGTCGTTTCACCCCTCCACTTT
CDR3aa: CASRRGRVVVSPLHF

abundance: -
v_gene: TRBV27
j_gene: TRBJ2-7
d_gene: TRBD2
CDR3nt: TGTGCCAGCAGTTTATGGGCGGGAGTAAACGAGCAGTACTTC
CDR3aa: CASSLWAGVNEQYF

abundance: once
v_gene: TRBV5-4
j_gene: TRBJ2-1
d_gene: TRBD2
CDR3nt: TGTGCCAGCAGCCCCCTAGCGGGAGTTTACAATGAGCAGTTCTTC
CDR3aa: CASSPLAGVYNEQFF

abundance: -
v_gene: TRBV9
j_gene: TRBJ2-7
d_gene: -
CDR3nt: TGTGCCAGCAGCGTAGAGCCCAGCGGAAGTAACGAGCAGTACTTC
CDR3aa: CASSVEPSGSNEQYF

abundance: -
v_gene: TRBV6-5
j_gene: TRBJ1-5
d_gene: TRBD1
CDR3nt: TGTGCCAGCAGAACGACAGGGAATAGCAATCAGCCCCAGCATTTT
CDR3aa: CASRTTGNSNQPQHF

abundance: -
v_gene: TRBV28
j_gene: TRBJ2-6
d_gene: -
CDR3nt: TGTGCCAGCAGCCTCCCGGGGTCTGGGGCCAACGTCCTGACTTTC
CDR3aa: CASSLPGSGANVLTF

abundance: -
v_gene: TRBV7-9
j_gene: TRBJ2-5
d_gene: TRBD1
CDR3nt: TGTTCCAGTAGCAAGACAGGGGGCTTTGGGGAAGAGACCCAGTACTTC
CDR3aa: CSSSKTGGFGEETQYF

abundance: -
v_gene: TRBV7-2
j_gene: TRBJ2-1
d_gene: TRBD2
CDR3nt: TGTGCCAGCAGCCAGACTAGCGGGATAGGGAATGAGCAGTTCTTC
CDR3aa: CASSQTSGIGNEQFF

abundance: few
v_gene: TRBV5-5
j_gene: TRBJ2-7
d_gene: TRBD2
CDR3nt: TGTGCCAGCAGCTTTGGACTAGCGGGATACTACGAGCAGTACTTC
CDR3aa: CASSFGLAGYYEQYF

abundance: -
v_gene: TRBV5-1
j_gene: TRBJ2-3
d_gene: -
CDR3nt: TGCGCCAGCAGCTTTGAGGATCATAAGACAGATACGCAGTATTTT
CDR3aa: CASSFEDHKTDTQYF

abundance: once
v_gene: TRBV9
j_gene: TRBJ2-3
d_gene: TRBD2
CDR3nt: TGTGCCAGCAGCGTAGTAGCGGGGAGCACAGATACGCAGTATTTT
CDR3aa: CASSVVAGSTDTQYF

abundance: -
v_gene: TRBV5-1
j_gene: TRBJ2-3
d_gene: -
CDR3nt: TGCGCCAGCAGCGCGGGACTCTCCACAGATACGCAGTATTTT
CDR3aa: CASSAGLSTDTQYF

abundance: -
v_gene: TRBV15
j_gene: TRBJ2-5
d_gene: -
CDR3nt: TGTGCCACCAGCAGAGCTGGCGGGTATAGGTCGGAGACCCAGTACTTC
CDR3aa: CATSRAGGYRSETQYF

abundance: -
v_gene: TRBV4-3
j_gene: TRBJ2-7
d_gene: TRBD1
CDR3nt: TGCGCCAGCAGCCAAGGTCTGACAGGGAACTACGAGCAGTACTTC
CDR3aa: CASSQGLTGNYEQYF

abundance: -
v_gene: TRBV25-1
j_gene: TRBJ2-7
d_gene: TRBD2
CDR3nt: TGTGCCACCCAAAGGGCGGGAGGGCCCCTCGAGCAGTACTTC
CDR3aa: CATQRAGGPLEQYF

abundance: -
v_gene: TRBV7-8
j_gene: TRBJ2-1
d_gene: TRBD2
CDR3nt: TGTGCCAGCAGCTTAAATCGACTAGCGGGAAAATACAATGAGCAGTTCTTC
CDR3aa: CASSLNRLAGKYNEQFF

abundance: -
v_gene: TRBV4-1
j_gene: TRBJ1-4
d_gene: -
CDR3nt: TGCGCCAGCAGCCAAGTAGGAGGACGGATTAATGAAAAACTGTTTTTT
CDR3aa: CASSQVGGRINEKLFF